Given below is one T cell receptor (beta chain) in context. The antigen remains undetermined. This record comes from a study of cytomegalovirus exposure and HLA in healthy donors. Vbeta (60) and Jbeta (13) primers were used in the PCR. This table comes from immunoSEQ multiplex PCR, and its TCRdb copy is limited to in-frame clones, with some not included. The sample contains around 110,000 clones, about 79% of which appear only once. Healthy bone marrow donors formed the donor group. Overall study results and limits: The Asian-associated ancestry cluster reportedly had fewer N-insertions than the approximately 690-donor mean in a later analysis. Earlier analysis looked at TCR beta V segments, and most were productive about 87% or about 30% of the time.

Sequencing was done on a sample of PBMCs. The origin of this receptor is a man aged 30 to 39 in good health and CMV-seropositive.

CDR3 DNA: TGCGCCAGCAGTGAGTCGGAAATCGGACTAGCGAGAGGTGGAGATACGCAGTATTTT. Encoded protein: CASSESEIGLARGGDTQYF. The chain joins TRBV10-1 to TRBJ2-3; 9 bases match TRBD2. V lost 0 bases to trimming and J lost 5 bases; unmatched junction nucleotides: 15. CDR3 length equals 19 residues. CDR1 and CDR2 from the germline V gene are WNHNN and SYGVQD (reference sequence).